This TCR beta chain stems from a study of cytomegalovirus exposure and HLA in healthy donors. Notes on the study in general: The authors listed 164 TCR beta chains as cytomegalovirus-associated.

The CDR3 loop spans 13 amino acids. From germline, CDR1 is SQVTM and CDR2 ANQGSEA. The V and J ends lost 4 bases and 7 bases respectively, with 16 bases between them. Sequencing was performed with immunoSEQ multiplex PCR; in TCRdb, only in-frame clones are kept and a portion is missing. The sample yields fewer than 400,000 clones, 86% seen once. About this clone itself: Its antigen is as yet unknown.

Sample: PBMCs. The TCR originated in a woman aged 18 to 35 in good health and CMV-seronegative. The rearrangement links TRBV29-1 to TRBJ1-1; D call uncertain. The CDR3 region is CSVALSGLNEAFF. The CDR3 DNA is TGCAGCGTTGCCCTGTCAGGACTGAATGAAGCTTTCTTT.